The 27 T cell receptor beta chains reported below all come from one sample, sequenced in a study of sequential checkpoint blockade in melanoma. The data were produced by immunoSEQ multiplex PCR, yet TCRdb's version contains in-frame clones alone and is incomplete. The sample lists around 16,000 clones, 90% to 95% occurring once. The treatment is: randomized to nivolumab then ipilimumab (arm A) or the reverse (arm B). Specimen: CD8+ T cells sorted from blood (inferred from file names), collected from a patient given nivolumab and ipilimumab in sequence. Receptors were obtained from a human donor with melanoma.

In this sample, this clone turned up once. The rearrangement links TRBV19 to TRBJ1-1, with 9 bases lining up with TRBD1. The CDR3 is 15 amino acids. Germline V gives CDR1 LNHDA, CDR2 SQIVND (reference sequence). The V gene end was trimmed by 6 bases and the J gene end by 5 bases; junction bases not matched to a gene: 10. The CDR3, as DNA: TGTGCCAGTAGACCGACAGGGGGTTTAGGAACTGAAGCTTTCTTT. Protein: CASRPTGGLGTEAFF.

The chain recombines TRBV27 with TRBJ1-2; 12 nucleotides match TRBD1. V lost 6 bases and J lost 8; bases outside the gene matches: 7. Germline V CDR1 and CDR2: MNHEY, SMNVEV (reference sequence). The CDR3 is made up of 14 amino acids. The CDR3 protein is CASSPGQGAVGYTF. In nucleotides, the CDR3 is TGTGCCAGCAGCCCGGGACAGGGGGCGGTGGGCTACACCTTC.

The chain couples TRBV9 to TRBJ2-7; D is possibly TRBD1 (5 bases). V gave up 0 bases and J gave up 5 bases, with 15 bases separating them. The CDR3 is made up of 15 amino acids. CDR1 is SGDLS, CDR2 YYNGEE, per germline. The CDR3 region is CASSVDPGLLNEQYF. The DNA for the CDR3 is TGTGCCAGCAGCGTAGATCCAGGGCTTTTGAACGAGCAGTACTTC.

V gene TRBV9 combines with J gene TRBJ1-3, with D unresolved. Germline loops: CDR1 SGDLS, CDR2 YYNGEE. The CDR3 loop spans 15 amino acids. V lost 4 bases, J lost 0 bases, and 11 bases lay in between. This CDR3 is CASSTEGYSGNTIYF. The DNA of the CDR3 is TGTGCCAGCAGCACAGAGGGCTACTCTGGAAACACCATATATTTT.

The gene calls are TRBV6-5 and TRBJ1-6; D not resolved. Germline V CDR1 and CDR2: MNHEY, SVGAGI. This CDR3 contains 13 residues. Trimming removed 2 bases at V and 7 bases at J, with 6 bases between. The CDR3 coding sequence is TGTGCCAGCAGTTACAGGGAGAATTCACCCCTCCACTTT. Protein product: CASSYRENSPLHF.

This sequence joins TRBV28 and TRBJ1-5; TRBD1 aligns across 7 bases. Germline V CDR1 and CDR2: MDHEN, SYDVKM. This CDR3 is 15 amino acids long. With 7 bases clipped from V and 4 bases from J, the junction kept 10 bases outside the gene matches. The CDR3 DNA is TGTGCCAGCATCCCCTCCGGGACAGAAAATCAGCCCCAGCATTTT. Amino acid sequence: CASIPSGTENQPQHF.

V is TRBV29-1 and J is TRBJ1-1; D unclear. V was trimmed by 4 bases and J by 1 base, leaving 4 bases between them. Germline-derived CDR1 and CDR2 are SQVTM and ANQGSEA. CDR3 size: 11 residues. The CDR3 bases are TGCAGCGTTGGGCAGAACACTGAAGCTTTCTTT. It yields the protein CSVGQNTEAFF.

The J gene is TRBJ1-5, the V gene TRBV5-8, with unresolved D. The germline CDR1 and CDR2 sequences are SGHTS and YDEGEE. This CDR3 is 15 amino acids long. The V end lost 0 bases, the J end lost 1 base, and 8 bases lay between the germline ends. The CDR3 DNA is TGTGCCAGCAGCTTGGTCGGTGCGAGCAATCAGCCCCAGCATTTT. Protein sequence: CASSLVGASNQPQHF. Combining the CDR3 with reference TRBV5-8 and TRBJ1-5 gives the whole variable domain EAGVTQSPTHLIKTRGQQATLRCSPISGHTSVYWYQQALGLGLQFLLWYDEGEERNRGNFPPRFSGRQFPNYSSELNVNALELEDSALYLCASSLVGASNQPQHFGDGTRLSIL.

This CDR3 is CASSIPGRGIEPQHF. Written as DNA, the CDR3 is TGTGCCAGTAGTATTCCCGGCAGGGGGATTGAGCCCCAGCATTTT. The chain is built from TRBV19 and TRBJ1-5, with TRBD1 matching over 7 bases. The CDR3 is 15 residues long. CDR1 is LNHDA, CDR2 SQIVND, per germline (reference sequence). The V gene end was trimmed by 3 bases and the J gene end by 8 bases; junction bases not matched to a gene: 10.

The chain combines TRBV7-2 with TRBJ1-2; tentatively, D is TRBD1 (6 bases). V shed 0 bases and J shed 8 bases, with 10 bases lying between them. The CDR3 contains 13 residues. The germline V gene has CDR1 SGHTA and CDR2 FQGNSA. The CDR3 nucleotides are TGTGCCAGCAGCTTAGCGGCAGGGGAGGGCTACACCTTC. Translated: CASSLAAGEGYTF.

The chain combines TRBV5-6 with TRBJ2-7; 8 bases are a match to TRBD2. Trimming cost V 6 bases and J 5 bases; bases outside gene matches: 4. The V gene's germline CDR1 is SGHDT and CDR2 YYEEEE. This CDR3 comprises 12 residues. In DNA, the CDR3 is TGTGCCAGCACGGGACTAGTAAACGAGCAGTACTTC. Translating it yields CASTGLVNEQYF.

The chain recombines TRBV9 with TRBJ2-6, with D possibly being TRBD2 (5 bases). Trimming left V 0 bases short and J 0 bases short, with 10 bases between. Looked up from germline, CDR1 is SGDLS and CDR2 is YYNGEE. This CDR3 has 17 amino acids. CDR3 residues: CASSVGLANSGANVLTF. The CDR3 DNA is TGTGCCAGCAGCGTAGGCCTAGCCAACTCTGGGGCCAACGTCCTGACTTTC. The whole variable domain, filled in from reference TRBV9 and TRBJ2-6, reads DSGVTQTPKHLITATGQRVTLRCSPRSGDLSVYWYQQSLDQGLQFLIQYYNGEERAKGNILERFSAQQFPDLHSELNLSSLELGDSALYFCASSVGLANSGANVLTFGAGSRLTVL.

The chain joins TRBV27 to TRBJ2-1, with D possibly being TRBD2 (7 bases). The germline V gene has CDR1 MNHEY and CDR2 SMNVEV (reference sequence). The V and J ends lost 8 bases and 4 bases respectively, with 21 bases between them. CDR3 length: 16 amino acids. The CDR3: CASAFSLGGGYNEQFF. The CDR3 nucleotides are TGTGCCAGCGCTTTTAGCTTAGGGGGGGGATACAATGAGCAGTTCTTC.

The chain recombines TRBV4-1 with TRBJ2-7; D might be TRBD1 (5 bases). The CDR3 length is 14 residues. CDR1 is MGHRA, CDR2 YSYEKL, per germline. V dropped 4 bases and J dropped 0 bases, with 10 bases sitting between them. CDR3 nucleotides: TGCGCCAGCAGCCTGGGGCATACCTCCTACGAGCAGTACTTC. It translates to CASSLGHTSYEQYF.

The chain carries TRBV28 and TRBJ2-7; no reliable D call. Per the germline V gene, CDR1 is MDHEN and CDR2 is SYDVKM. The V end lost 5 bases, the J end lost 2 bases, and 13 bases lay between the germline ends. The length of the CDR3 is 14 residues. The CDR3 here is CASSHGVLTYEQYF. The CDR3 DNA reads TGTGCCAGCAGTCACGGAGTCCTCACCTACGAGCAGTACTTC.

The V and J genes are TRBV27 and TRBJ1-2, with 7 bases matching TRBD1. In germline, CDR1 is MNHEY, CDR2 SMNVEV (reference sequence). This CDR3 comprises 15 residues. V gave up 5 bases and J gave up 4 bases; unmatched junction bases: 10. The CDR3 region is CASSPKGTAFYGYTF. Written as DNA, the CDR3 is TGTGCCAGCAGTCCTAAGGGGACAGCTTTCTATGGCTACACCTTC.

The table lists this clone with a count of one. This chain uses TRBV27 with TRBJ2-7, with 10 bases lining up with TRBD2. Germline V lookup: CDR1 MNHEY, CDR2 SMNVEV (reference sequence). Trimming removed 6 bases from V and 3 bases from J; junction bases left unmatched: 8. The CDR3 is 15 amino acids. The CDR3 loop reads CASSISGGPFYEQYV. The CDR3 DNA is TGTGCCAGCAGCATTAGCGGGGGGCCTTTCTACGAGCAGTACGTC.

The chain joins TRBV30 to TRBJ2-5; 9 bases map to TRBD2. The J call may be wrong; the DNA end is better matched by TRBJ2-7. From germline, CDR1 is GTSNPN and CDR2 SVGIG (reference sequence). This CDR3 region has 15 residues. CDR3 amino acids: CAWSLVAGVSYEQYF. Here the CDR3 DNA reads TGTGCCTGGAGTTTGGTAGCGGGAGTCTCCTACGAGCAGTACTTC.

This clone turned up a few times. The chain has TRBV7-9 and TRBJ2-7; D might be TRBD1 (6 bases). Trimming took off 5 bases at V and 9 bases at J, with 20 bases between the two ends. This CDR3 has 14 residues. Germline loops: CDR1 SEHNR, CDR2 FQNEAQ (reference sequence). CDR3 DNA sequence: TGTGCCAGCAGCCCCGACAGGCCCCTTAGGGTGCAGTACTTC. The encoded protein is CASSPDRPLRVQYF.

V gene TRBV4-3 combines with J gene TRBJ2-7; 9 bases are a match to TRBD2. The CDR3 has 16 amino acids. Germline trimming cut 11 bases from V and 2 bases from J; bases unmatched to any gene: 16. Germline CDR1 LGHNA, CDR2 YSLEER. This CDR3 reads CASSSGASGATYEQYF. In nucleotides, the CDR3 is TGCGCCTCATCATCCGGGGCTAGCGGGGCTACCTACGAGCAGTACTTC.

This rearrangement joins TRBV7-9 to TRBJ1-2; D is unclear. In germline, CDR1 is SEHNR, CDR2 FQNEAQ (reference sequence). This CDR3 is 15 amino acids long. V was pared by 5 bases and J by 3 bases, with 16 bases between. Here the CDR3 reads CASSREGGSDYGYTF. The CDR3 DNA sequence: TGTGCCAGCAGCCGAGAGGGCGGTTCCGACTATGGCTACACCTTC.

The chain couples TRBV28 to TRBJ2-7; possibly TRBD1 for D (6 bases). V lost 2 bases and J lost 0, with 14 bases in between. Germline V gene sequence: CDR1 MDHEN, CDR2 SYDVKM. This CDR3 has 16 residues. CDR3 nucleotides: TGTGCCAGCAGTTTAATCCAGACAGGAAGCTCCTACGAGCAGTACTTC. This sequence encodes CASSLIQTGSSYEQYF. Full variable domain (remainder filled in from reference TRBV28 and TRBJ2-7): DVKVTQSSRYLVKRTGEKVFLECVQDMDHENMFWYRQDPGLGLRLIYFSYDVKMKEKGDIPEGYSVSREKKERFSLILESASTNQTSMYLCASSLIQTGSSYEQYFGPGTRLTVT.

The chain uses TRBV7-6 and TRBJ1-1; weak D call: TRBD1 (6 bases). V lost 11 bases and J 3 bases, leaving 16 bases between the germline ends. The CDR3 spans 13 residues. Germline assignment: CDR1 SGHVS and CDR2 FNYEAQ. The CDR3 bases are TGTGCCTGTCGCGGGGGCCCCTACACTGAAGCTTTCTTT. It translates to CACRGGPYTEAFF.

The CDR3 DNA reads TGTGCCAGTAGTATATTCTGGGGACAGCTTAACACTGAAGCTTTCTTT. It encodes CASSIFWGQLNTEAFF. The gene calls are TRBV19 and TRBJ1-1; TRBD1 aligns across 7 bases. The germline CDR1 and CDR2 sequences are LNHDA and SQIVND (reference sequence). The trim removed 2 bases at V and 2 bases at J, leaving 8 bases unmatched. This CDR3 has 16 residues.

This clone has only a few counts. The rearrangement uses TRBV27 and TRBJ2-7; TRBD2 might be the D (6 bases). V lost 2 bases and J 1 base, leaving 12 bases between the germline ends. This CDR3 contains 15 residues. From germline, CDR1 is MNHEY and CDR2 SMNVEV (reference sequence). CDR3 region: CASSLRAGRSYEQYV. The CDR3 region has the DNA TGTGCCAGCAGTTTACGGGCGGGGCGGTCCTACGAGCAGTACGTC.

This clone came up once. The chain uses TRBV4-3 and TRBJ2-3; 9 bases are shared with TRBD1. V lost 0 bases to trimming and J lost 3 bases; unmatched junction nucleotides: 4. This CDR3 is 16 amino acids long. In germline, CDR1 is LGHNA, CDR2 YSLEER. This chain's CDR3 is CASSQDLGTGTDTQYF. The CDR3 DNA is TGCGCCAGCAGCCAAGATTTAGGGACAGGGACAGATACGCAGTATTTT.

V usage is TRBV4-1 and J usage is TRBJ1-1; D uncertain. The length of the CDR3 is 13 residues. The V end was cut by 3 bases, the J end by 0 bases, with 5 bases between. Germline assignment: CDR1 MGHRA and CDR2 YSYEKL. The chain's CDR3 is CASSQGMNTEAFF. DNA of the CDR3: TGCGCCAGCAGCCAGGGCATGAACACTGAAGCTTTCTTT.